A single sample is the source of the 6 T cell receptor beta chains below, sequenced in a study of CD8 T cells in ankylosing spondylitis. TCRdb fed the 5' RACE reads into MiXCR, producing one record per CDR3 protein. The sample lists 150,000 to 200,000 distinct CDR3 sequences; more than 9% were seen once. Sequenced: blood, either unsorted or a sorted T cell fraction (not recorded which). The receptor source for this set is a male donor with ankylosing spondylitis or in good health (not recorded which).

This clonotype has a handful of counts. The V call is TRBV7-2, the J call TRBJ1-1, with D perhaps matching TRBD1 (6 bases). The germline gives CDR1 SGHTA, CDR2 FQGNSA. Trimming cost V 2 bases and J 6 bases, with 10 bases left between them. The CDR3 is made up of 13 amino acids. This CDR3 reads CASSLPGVAEAFF. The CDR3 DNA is TGTGCCAGCAGCTTACCAGGGGTAGCTGAAGCTTTCTTT. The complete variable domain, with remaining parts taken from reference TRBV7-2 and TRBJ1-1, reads GAGVSQSPSNKVTEKGKDVELRCDPISGHTALYWYRQSLGQGLEFLIYFQGNSAPDKSGLPSDRFSAERTGGSVSTLTIQRTQQEDSAVYLCASSLPGVAEAFFGQGTRLTVV.

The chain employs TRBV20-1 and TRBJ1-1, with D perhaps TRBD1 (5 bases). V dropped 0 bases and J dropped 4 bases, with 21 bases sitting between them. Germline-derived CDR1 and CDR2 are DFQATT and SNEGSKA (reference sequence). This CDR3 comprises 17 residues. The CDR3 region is CSARDFARVGVITEAFF. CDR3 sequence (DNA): TGCAGTGCTAGAGATTTCGCCAGGGTCGGTGTTATCACTGAAGCTTTCTTT.

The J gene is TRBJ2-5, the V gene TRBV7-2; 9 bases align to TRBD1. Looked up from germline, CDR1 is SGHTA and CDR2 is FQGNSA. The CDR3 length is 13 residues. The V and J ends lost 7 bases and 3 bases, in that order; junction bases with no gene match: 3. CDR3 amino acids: CASNDRGKETQYF. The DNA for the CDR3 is TGTGCCAGCAATGACAGGGGGAAAGAGACCCAGTACTTC. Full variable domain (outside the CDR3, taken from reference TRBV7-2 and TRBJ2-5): GAGVSQSPSNKVTEKGKDVELRCDPISGHTALYWYRQSLGQGLEFLIYFQGNSAPDKSGLPSDRFSAERTGGSVSTLTIQRTQQEDSAVYLCASNDRGKETQYFGPGTRLLVL.

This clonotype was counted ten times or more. The CDR3, as DNA: TGCGCCAGCAGCTTTGGACTAGCGGGAGTTGAAAGGGAGACCCAGTACTTC. Encoded protein: CASSFGLAGVERETQYF. This chain uses TRBV5-1 with TRBJ2-5; 13 bases map to TRBD2. V gave up 2 bases and J gave up 5 bases; unmatched junction bases: 9. CDR3 length: 17 amino acids. Germline V CDR1 and CDR2: SGHRS, YFSETQ. The variable domain in full, with the rest retrieved from reference TRBV5-1 and TRBJ2-5, is KAGVTQTPRYLIKTRGQQVTLSCSPISGHRSVSWYQQTPGQGLQFLFEYFSETQRNKGNFPGRFSGRQFSNSRSEMNVSTLELGDSALYLCASSFGLAGVERETQYFGPGTRLLVL.

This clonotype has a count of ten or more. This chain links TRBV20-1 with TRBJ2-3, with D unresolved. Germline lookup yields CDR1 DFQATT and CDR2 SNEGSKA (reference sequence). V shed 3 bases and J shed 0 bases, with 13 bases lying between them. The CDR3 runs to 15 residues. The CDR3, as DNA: TGCAGTGCTAGTAGCACATTGGATAGCACAGATACGCAGTATTTT. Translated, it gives CSASSTLDSTDTQYF.

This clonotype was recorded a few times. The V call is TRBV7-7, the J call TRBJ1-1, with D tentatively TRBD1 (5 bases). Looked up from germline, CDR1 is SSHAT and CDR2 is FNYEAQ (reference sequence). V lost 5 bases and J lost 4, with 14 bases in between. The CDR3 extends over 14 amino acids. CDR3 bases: TGTGCCAGCAGCGTCGGACATCCGCCCACTGAAGCTTTCTTT. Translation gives CASSVGHPPTEAFF.